This entry features one T cell receptor (beta chain) sequence. No antigen is known for it. cDNA came from 0.5 to 1 ug RNA primed by random hexamers. The amplification used immunoSEQ multiplex PCR on TCR beta CDR3; it spanned 54 Vbeta and 13 Jbeta. TCRdb re-analysed the immunoSEQ multiplex PCR reads in MiXCR, keeping a single row per CDR3 protein. The sample holds 250,000 to 300,000 distinct CDR3 sequences, approximately 90% seen once. Sequencing of TCR beta, carried out with a high-throughput approach, was applied to CD8+ and CD4+ T cells from the blood. The CD8+ and CD4+ T cells were negatively isolated, with the TEMRA cells enriched by FACS. This entry comes from a study of CD8 T cells in Susac syndrome. General study points: An acknowledgment was made by the study that its TCR sequencing and HLA analysis involved relatively few individuals.

Germline V lookup: CDR1 SGHDN, CDR2 FVKESK. This CDR3 region has 16 residues. After removal of 5 bases from V and 4 bases from J, the junction contained 11 bases not matched to a gene. V and J are TRBV14 and TRBJ2-7; 10 nucleotides align to TRBD2. Sample: CD8+ T cells from PBMCs. The receptor's source is a human donor with multiple sclerosis. CDR3 in DNA: TGTGCCAGCAGCGTACATTCTAGCGGGAGTAGTTACGAGCAGTACTTC. Amino acids: CASSVHSSGSSYEQYF.